This T cell receptor (beta chain) stems from a study of shared clonotypes between healthy human individuals. This CDR3 region has 14 residues. Germline V gives CDR1 SQVTM, CDR2 ANQGSEA. The V end lost 0 bases, the J end lost 8 bases, and 14 bases lay between the germline ends. CD8 cells regarded as naive lacked CD45RO, were positively chosen for CCR7, and omitted terminally differentiated effector memory CD45RA+ cells. The assay was immunoSEQ multiplex PCR, and TCRdb's table has in-frame clones only and misses some. Found here are about 580,000 clones, roughly 98% of them singletons; the top ten hold approximately 0.3%.

Sequenced input: naive CD8+ T cells sorted from blood. The source is a man under 40 in good health. The chain has TRBV29-1 and TRBJ2-1; D might be TRBD1 (5 bases). The DNA of the CDR3 is TGCAGCGTTGAAGATCTCCCGACAGAATATGAGCAGTTCTTC. Its translation: CSVEDLPTEYEQFF.